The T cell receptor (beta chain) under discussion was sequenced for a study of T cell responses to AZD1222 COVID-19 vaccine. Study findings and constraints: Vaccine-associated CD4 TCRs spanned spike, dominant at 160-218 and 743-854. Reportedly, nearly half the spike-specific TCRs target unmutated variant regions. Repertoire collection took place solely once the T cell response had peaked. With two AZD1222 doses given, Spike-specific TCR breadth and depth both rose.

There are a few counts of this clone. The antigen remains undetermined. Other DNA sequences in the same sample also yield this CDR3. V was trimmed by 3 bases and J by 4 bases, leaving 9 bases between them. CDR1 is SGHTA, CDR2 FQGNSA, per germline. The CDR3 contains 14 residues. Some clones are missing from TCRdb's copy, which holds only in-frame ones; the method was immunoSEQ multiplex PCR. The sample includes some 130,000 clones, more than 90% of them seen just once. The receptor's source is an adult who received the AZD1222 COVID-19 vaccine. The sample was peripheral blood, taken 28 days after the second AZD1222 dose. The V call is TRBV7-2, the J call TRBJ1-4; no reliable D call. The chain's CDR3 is CASSFGGLNEKLFF. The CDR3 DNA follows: TGTGCCAGCAGCTTCGGCGGCCTTAATGAAAAACTGTTTTTT.